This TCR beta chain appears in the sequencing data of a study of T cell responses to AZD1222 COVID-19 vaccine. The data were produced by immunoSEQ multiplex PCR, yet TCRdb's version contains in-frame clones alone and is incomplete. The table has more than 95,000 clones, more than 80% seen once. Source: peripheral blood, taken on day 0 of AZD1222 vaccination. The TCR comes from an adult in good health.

The chain's CDR3 is CATSESQSKQQTVVSGGYTF. The CDR3 DNA reads TGTGCCACCAGTGAGAGTCAAAGCAAACAACAAACCGTGGTTTCGGGTGGCTACACCTTC. This chain connects TRBV24-1 to TRBJ1-2; D gene ambiguous. Per germline, CDR1 KGHDR and CDR2 SFDVKD. The V end was cut by 4 bases, the J end by 7 bases, with 33 bases between. The CDR3 runs to 20 residues.